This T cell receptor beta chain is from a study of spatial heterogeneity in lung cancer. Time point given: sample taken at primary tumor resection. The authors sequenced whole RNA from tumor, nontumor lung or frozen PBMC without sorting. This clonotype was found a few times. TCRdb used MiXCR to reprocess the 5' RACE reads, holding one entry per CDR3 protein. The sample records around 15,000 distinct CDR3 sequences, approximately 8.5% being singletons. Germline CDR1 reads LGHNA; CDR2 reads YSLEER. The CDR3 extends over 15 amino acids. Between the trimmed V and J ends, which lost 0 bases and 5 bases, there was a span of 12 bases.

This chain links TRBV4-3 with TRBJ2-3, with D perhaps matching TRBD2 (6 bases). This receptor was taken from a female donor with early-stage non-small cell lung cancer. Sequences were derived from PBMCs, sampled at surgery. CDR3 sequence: CASSQEAAGRDTQYF. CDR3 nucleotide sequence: TGCGCCAGCAGCCAAGAGGCGGCGGGGCGAGATACGCAGTATTTT.